The 20 T cell receptor beta chains reported below all come from one sample, sequenced in a study of T cell responses to AZD1222 COVID-19 vaccine. The data were produced by immunoSEQ multiplex PCR, yet TCRdb's version contains in-frame clones alone and is incomplete. The sample has 120,000 or so clones; 80% to 90% are singletons. The source material was peripheral blood, sampled on day 0 of MenACWY control vaccination. These receptors all stem from an adult in good health.

The CDR3 region is CASSLNRGGHEQYF. CDR3 nucleotides: TGTGCCAGCAGCTTAAACAGGGGTGGCCACGAGCAGTACTTC. The chain joins TRBV5-6 to TRBJ2-7, with TRBD1 matching over 7 bases. From germline, CDR1 is SGHDT and CDR2 YYEEEE. V was clipped by 2 bases and J by 5 bases; unmatched bases: 7. The CDR3 length is 14 residues.

This rearrangement joins TRBV24-1 to TRBJ2-1; 8 bases map to TRBD2. This CDR3 spans 13 amino acids. Unmatched junction bases numbered 5, after V lost 6 bases and J lost 8 bases. CDR1 is KGHDR and CDR2 is SFDVKD in the germline V gene. The DNA for the CDR3 is TGTGCCACCAGTAGCGGGAGTGACGATGAGCAGTTCTTC. It encodes CATSSGSDDEQFF.

The CDR3 here is CASSSLAGGPLGQFF. The CDR3 nucleotides read TGTGCCAGCAGCTCATTAGCGGGAGGGCCACTAGGGCAGTTCTTC. The chain links TRBV7-9 to TRBJ2-1, with 11 positions matching TRBD2. The V and J ends lost 4 bases and 12 bases, in that order; junction bases with no gene match: 11. Per the germline V gene, CDR1 is SEHNR and CDR2 is FQNEAQ (reference sequence). The CDR3 spans 15 residues.

The J gene is TRBJ1-1, the V gene TRBV5-4; D unclear. V lost 0 bases to trimming and J lost 6 bases, with 9 bases between them. Germline CDR1 SGHNT, CDR2 YYREEE (reference sequence). This CDR3 is built from 13 residues. The DNA of the CDR3 is TGTGCCAGCAGCTTGGTCTTAGGCGCTGAAGCTTTCTTT. This gives the protein CASSLVLGAEAFF.

J is TRBJ2-3 and V is TRBV11-3, with 7 positions matching TRBD1. The CDR3 loop spans 15 amino acids. Trimming cost V 4 bases and J 4 bases; bases outside gene matches: 8. Germline V gene lookup returns CDR1 SGHNT and CDR2 YENEEA. DNA for the CDR3: TGTGCCAGCAGCTCAGGGGGTGACAGGGCAGATACGCAGTATTTT. Its translation: CASSSGGDRADTQYF.

The V call is TRBV7-9, the J call TRBJ1-4; D unclear. The germline gives CDR1 SEHNR, CDR2 FQNEAQ (reference sequence). Trimming cost V 5 bases and J 7 bases, with 17 bases left between them. The CDR3 consists of 15 residues. Here the CDR3 DNA reads TGTGCCAGCAGCCCCCAAGGGTTGGACGGTGAAAAACTGTTTTTT. It specifies CASSPQGLDGEKLFF.

This clone was observed a single time. The chain couples TRBV5-1 to TRBJ2-1; 12 positions agree with TRBD1. J was trimmed by 9 bases and V by 0 bases; bases with no gene match: 10. Germline V gene sequence: CDR1 SGHRS, CDR2 YFSETQ. There are 17 residues in the CDR3. CDR3 in amino acids: CASSLGLGDRGLGEQFF. The CDR3, as DNA: TGCGCCAGCAGCTTGGGACTCGGGGACAGGGGGCTCGGTGAGCAGTTCTTC.

V gene TRBV18 combines with J gene TRBJ2-7, with a weak D call TRBD2 (6 bases). Looked up from germline, CDR1 is KGHSH and CDR2 is LQKENI. The CDR3 extends over 15 amino acids. Trimming removed 6 bases at V and 0 bases at J, with 15 bases between. CDR3 DNA: TGTGCCAGCTCTAAAACTCTAGCGAACTCCTACGAGCAGTACTTC. Translated: CASSKTLANSYEQYF.

J is TRBJ1-5 and V is TRBV5-6; perhaps TRBD1 as D (5 bases). V lost 3 bases, J lost 7 bases, and 17 bases lay in between. The germline gives CDR1 SGHDT, CDR2 YYEEEE. The CDR3 extends over 15 amino acids. CDR3 nucleotide sequence: TGTGCCAGCAGCTCCCCCAGGGAGAAGGGGCAGCCCCAGCATTTT. This encodes CASSSPREKGQPQHF.

The chain carries TRBV15 and TRBJ2-7, with no clear D. CDR1 is LNHNV and CDR2 is YYDKDF in the germline V gene (reference sequence). The CDR3 runs to 16 residues. Trimming removed 0 bases at V and 4 bases at J, with 16 bases between. The CDR3 bases are TGTGCCACCAGCAGAGATCCGTCAGGAACCTCGTACGAGCAGTACTTC. Translated, it gives CATSRDPSGTSYEQYF.

The chain is built from TRBV12-3 or TRBV12-4 and TRBJ2-1, with D uncertain. Trimming took off 1 base at V and 11 bases at J, with 12 bases between the two ends. The CDR3 sequence is 13 residues long. As DNA, the CDR3 is TGTGCCAGCAGTTTAGTTTCTTCGCTACAGCAGTTCTTC. This sequence encodes CASSLVSSLQQFF.

This clone was seen a handful of times. This chain connects TRBV5-1 to TRBJ1-6; D call uncertain. V lost 0 bases and J 8 bases, leaving 9 bases between the germline ends. Germline assignment: CDR1 SGHRS and CDR2 YFSETQ. The CDR3 sequence is 14 residues long. The chain's CDR3 is CASSLAPADSPLHF. CDR3 nucleotides: TGCGCCAGCAGCTTGGCCCCGGCGGATTCACCCCTCCACTTT.

Concerning this clone: The same CDR3 can be traced to other DNA sequences in this sample. The genes are TRBV29-1 and TRBJ2-1; either TRBD1 or TRBD2 may supply D (5 bases each). Trimming cost V 1 base and J 5 bases, with 9 bases left between them. Germline V lookup: CDR1 SQVTM, CDR2 ANQGSEA. This CDR3 contains 13 residues. CDR3 region: CSVEGGTHNEQFF. The DNA for the CDR3 is TGCAGCGTTGAAGGGGGGACCCACAATGAGCAGTTCTTC.

V and J are TRBV7-8 and TRBJ2-7, with 10 bases aligning to TRBD1. The V segment lost 0 bases and the J segment 0 bases; nucleotides outside the gene matches: 11. Germline V gene data show CDR1 as SGHVS and CDR2 as FQNEAQ. CDR3 size: 19 residues. This CDR3 is CASSLARFGWDRGSYEQYF. The CDR3 nucleotides read TGTGCCAGCAGCTTAGCGCGATTTGGGTGGGACAGGGGCTCCTACGAGCAGTACTTC. The full variable domain, with the rest looked up from reference TRBV7-8 and TRBJ2-7, is GAGVSQSPRYKVAKRGQDVALRCDPISGHVSLFWYQQALGQGPEFLTYFQNEAQLDKSGLPSDRFFAERPEGSVSTLKIQRTQQEDSAVYLCASSLARFGWDRGSYEQYFGPGTRLTVT.

The V and J genes are TRBV7-9 and TRBJ1-4; the match to TRBD1 covers 8 bases. Germline CDR1 SEHNR, CDR2 FQNEAQ (reference sequence). The CDR3 runs 17 residues. V was clipped by 5 bases and J by 2 bases; unmatched bases: 10. The CDR3 reads CASSPGTGPGTNEKLFF. CDR3 sequence (DNA): TGTGCCAGCAGCCCGGGGACAGGCCCTGGGACTAATGAAAAACTGTTTTTT.

V gene TRBV4-1 combines with J gene TRBJ2-7, with unresolved D. V was cut by 1 base and J by 6 bases, with 13 bases left in between. This CDR3 is built from 14 residues. Germline V CDR1 and CDR2: MGHRA, YSYEKL. The CDR3 protein is CASSQVVRSSEQYF. CDR3 bases: TGCGCCAGCAGCCAAGTGGTGAGATCTAGCGAGCAGTACTTC.

This clone was counted between two and nine times. The chain has TRBV9 and TRBJ1-5; tentatively, D is TRBD1 (6 bases). The V end lost 0 bases, the J end lost 0 bases, and 13 bases lay between the germline ends. The CDR3 runs to 17 residues. The germline gives CDR1 SGDLS, CDR2 YYNGEE. CDR3 DNA sequence: TGTGCCAGCAGCGTAGCTACTGAGGGGGGTAGCAATCAGCCCCAGCATTTT. Its protein is CASSVATEGGSNQPQHF.

This clone showed up just a few times. The chain uses TRBV7-2 and TRBJ2-1, with 11 bases that match TRBD2. The CDR3 is made up of 17 amino acids. The J segment lost 6 bases and the V segment lost 4 bases, leaving 11 bases of the junction unmatched. Looked up from germline, CDR1 is SGHTA and CDR2 is FQGNSA. CDR3 in DNA: TGTGCCAGCAGCTCACAACCCGGACTAGCGGGCGCCAATGAGCAGTTCTTC. Protein: CASSSQPGLAGANEQFF. Drawing the rest from reference TRBV7-2 and TRBJ2-1, the complete variable domain is GAGVSQSPSNKVTEKGKDVELRCDPISGHTALYWYRQSLGQGLEFLIYFQGNSAPDKSGLPSDRFSAERTGGSVSTLTIQRTQQEDSAVYLCASSSQPGLAGANEQFFGPGTRLTVL.

This clone showed up just once. This rearrangement joins TRBV4-3 to TRBJ1-2, with TRBD1 as a possible D gene (6 bases). Deletions cut 0 bases from V and 4 bases from J, with 12 bases between. From germline, CDR1 is LGHNA and CDR2 YSLEER. This CDR3 contains 15 residues. CDR3 DNA: TGCGCCAGCAGCCAAGACTTGGGGGGCTTCTATGGCTACACCTTC. The encoded protein is CASSQDLGGFYGYTF.

The V and J genes are TRBV20-1 and TRBJ1-2; D gene unclear. Trimming shortened V by 6 bases and J by 4 bases, and 9 bases separated the two germline ends. The CDR3 is 11 residues long. Per germline, CDR1 DFQATT and CDR2 SNEGSKA (reference sequence). The CDR3 sequence is CSATSSYGYTF. The CDR3 DNA sequence: TGCAGTGCGACCAGCAGCTATGGCTACACCTTC.